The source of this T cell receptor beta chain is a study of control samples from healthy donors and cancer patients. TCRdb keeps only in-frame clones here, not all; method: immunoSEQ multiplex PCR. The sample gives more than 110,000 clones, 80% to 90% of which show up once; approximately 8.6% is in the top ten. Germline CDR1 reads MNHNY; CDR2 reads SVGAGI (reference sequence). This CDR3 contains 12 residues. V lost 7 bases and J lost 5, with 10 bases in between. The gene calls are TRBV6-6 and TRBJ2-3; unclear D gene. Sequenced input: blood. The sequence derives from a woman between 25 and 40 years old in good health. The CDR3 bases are TGTGCCAGCAAGAAGCTCAAAGATACGCAGTATTTT. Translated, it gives CASKKLKDTQYF.